One T cell receptor beta chain is described in this entry. Germline assignment: CDR1 MNHGY and CDR2 SAAAGT. The CDR3 has 15 residues. Trimming removed 6 bases at V and 4 bases at J, with 18 bases between. The data derive from a study of preoperative IRX-2 immunotherapy in early breast cancer. Treatment of the sample: preoperative locoregional IRX-2 cytokine immunotherapy. Only in-frame clones appear in the TCRdb table, and some are missing; sequencing was by immunoSEQ multiplex PCR. The sample has roughly 34,000 clones, 89% seen once; the top ten hold about 1.6%. The sample was tumor tissue, taken after IRX-2 immunotherapy. This TCR was recovered from a human donor with breast cancer. The chain carries TRBV6-8 and TRBJ1-1; D unclear. The CDR3 nucleotides read TGTGCCAGCAGCAGTCGGGCACTCCTGCCCACTGAAGCTTTCTTT. Its protein is CASSSRALLPTEAFF.